This T cell receptor (beta chain) was retrieved from a study of technical replicates of blood from a few donors. TCRdb's copy holds only in-frame clones and misses some; the assay was immunoSEQ multiplex PCR. The sample records 65,000 to 90,000 clones, 90% to 95% being singletons. V lost 6 bases to trimming and J lost 1 base, with 11 bases between them. The CDR3 runs to 14 residues. Germline V gene data show CDR1 as MNHEY and CDR2 as SVGAGI. The sample was PBMCs. The rearrangement links TRBV6-5 to TRBJ2-3; D gene uncertain. This clonotype was obtained from a human donor in good health. Some clones in this sample may be carry-over from other donors' samples. This CDR3 is CASRPSYGTDTQYF. The CDR3 nucleotides read TGTGCCAGCAGACCCTCCTACGGCACAGATACGCAGTATTTT.